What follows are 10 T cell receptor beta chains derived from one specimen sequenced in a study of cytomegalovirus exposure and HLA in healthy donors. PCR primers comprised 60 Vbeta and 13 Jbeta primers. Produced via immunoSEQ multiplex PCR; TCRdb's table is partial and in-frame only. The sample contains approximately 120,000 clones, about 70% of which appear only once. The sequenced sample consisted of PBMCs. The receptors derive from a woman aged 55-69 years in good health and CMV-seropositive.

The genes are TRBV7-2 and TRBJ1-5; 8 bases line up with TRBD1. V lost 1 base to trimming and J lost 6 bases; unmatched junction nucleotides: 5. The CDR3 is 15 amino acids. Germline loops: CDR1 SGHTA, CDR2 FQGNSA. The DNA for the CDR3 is TGTGCCAGCAGCTTAGGGCAGGGGGCTTTTCAGCCCCAGCATTTT. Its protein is CASSLGQGAFQPQHF. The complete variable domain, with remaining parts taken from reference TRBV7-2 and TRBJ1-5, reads GAGVSQSPSNKVTEKGKDVELRCDPISGHTALYWYRQSLGQGLEFLIYFQGNSAPDKSGLPSDRFSAERTGGSVSTLTIQRTQQEDSAVYLCASSLGQGAFQPQHFGDGTRLSIL.

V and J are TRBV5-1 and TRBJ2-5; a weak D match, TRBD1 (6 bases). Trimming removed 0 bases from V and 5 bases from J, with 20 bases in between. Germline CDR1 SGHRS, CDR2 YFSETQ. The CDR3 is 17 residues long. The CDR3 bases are TGCGCCAGCAGCTTGGGGGTGCAGGGGCCAAAATGGGAGACCCAGTACTTC. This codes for CASSLGVQGPKWETQYF.

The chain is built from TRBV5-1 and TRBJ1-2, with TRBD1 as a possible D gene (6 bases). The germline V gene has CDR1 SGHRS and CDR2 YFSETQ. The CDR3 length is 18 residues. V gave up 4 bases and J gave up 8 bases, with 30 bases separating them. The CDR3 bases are TGCGCCAGCAGCCCGGGCACCAATGAACTACAGGGCCGACGGGGCTACACCTTC. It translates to CASSPGTNELQGRRGYTF.

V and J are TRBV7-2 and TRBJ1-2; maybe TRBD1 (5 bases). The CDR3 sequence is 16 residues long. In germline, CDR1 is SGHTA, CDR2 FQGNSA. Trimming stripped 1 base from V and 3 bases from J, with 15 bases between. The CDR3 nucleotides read TGTGCCAGCAGCTTAGGTGGGGGGGGTGCGGACTATGGCTACACCTTC. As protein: CASSLGGGGADYGYTF.

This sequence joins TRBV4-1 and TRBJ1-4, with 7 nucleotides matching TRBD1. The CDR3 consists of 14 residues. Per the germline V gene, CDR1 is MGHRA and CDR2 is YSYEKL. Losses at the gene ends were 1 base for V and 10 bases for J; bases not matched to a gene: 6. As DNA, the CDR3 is TGCGCCAGCAGCCAAGTAGACAGGGCTGGAAAACTGTTTTTT. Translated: CASSQVDRAGKLFF.

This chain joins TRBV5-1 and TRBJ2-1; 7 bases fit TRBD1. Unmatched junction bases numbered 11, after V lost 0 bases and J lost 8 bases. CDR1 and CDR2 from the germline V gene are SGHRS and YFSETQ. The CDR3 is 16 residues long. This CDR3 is CASSLVPRGMGYEQFF. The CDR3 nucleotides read TGCGCCAGCAGCTTGGTACCCAGGGGGATGGGCTATGAGCAGTTCTTC.

In DNA, the CDR3 is TGTGCCATCGGAGTAGCGGAAAGCTACGAGCAGTACTTC. Its translation: CAIGVAESYEQYF. The genes are TRBV10-3 and TRBJ2-7; TRBD2 might be the D (6 bases). Trimming stripped 8 bases from V and 3 bases from J, with 14 bases between. The CDR3 totals 13 residues. The germline gives CDR1 ENHRY, CDR2 SYGVKD.

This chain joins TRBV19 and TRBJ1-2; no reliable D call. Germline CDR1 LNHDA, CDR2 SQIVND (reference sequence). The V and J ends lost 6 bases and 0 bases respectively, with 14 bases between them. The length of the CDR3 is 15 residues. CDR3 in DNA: TGTGCCAGTAGGGTTTGGATACTAGCTAACTATGGCTACACCTTC. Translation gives CASRVWILANYGYTF. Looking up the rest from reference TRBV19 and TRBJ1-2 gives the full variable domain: DGGITQSPKYLFRKEGQNVTLSCEQNLNHDAMYWYRQDPGQGLRLIYYSQIVNDFQKGDIAEGYSVSREKKESFPLTVTSAQKNPTAFYLCASRVWILANYGYTFGSGTRLTVV.

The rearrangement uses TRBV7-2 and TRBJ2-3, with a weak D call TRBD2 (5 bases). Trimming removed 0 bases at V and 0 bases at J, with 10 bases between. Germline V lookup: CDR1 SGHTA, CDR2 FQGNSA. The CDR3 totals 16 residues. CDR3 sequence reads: CASSLAPGISTDTQYF. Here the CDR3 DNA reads TGTGCCAGCAGCTTAGCCCCCGGGATCAGCACAGATACGCAGTATTTT.

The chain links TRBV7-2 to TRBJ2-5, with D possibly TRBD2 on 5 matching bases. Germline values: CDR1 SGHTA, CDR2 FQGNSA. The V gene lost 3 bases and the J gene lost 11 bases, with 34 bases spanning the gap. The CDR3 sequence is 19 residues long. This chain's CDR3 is CASSFNWRPPIKTQAQQYF. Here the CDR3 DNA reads TGTGCCAGCAGCTTTAATTGGAGGCCTCCGATTAAGACCCAAGCACAGCAGTACTTC.